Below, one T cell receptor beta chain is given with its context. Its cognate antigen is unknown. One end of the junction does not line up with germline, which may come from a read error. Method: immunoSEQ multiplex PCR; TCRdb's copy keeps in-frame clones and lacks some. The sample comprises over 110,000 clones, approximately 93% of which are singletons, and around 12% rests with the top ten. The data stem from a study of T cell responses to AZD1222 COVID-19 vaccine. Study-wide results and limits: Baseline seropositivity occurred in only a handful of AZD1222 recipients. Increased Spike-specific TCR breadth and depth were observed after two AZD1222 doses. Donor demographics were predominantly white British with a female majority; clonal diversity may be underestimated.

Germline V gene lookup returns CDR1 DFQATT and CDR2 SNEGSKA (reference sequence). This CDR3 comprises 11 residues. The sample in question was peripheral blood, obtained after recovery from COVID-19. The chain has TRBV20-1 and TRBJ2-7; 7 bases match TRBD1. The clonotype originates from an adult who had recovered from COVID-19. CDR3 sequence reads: CSASQPGQRMF. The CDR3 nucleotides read TGCAGTGCTAGTCAACCGGGACAGAGAATGTTC.